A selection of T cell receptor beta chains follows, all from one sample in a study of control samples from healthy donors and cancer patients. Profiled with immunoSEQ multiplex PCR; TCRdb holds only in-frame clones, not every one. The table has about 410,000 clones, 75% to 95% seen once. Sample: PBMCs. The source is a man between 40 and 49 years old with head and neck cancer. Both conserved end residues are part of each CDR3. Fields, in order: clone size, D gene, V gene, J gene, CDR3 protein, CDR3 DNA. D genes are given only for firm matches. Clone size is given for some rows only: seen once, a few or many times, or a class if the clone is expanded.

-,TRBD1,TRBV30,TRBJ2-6,CAAPQGATSGANVLTF,TGTGCCGCCCCACAGGGGGCCACGTCTGGGGCCAACGTCCTGACTTTC
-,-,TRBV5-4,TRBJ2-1,CASSLGGSYNEQFF,TGTGCCAGCAGCTTAGGAGGCTCCTACAATGAGCAGTTCTTC
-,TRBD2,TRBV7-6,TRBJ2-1,CASSSGGGHNEQFF,TGTGCCAGCAGCTCCGGGGGAGGGCACAATGAGCAGTTCTTC
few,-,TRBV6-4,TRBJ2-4,CASSDGSRGKEKGAKNIQYF,TGTGCCAGCAGTGACGGTTCGCGGGGTAAGGAGAAGGGAGCCAAAAACATTCAGTACTTC
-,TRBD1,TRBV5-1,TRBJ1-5,CASSLAGQSNQPQHF,TGCGCCAGCAGCCTGGCGGGACAGAGCAATCAGCCCCAGCATTTT
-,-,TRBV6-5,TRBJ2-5,CASSYSTDQETQYF,TGTGCCAGCAGTTACAGTACGGATCAAGAGACCCAGTACTTC
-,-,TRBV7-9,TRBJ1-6,CASSSGFMPSPLHF,TGTGCCAGCAGCAGCGGATTTATGCCTTCACCCCTCCACTTT
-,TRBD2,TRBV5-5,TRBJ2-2,CASTKTLAGTGELFF,TGTGCCAGCACCAAGACTTTAGCGGGCACCGGGGAGCTGTTTTTT
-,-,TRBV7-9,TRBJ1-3,CASSLATAASGNTIYF,TGTGCCAGCAGCTTAGCGACTGCGGCTTCTGGAAACACCATATATTTT
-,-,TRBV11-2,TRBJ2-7,CASSLQGYEQYF,TGTGCCAGCAGCTTACAGGGGTACGAGCAGTACTTC
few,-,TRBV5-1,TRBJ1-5,CASSLGSGRNQPQHF,TGCGCCAGCAGCTTGGGGTCCGGGCGCAATCAGCCCCAGCATTTT
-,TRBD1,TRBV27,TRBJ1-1,CASGQGALMNTEAFF,TGTGCCAGCGGACAGGGGGCGCTAATGAACACTGAAGCTTTCTTT
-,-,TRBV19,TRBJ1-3,CASSPDGDSGNTIYF,TGTGCCAGTAGCCCGGACGGGGACTCTGGAAACACCATATATTTT
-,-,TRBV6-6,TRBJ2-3,CASSWRAGGTQYF,TGTGCCAGCAGTTGGAGGGCGGGTGGTACGCAGTATTTT
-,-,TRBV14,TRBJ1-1,CASSSGADMNTEAFF,TGTGCCAGCAGCTCAGGGGCAGATATGAACACTGAAGCTTTCTTT
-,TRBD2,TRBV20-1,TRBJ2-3,CSASWWTSGGLSTDTQYF,TGCAGTGCTAGTTGGTGGACTAGCGGGGGGCTCAGCACAGATACGCAGTATTTT
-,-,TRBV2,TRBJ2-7,CASHGQSYEQYF,TGTGCCAGCCATGGACAGTCCTACGAGCAGTACTTC
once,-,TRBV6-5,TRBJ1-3,CASSYGGSGNTIYF,TGTGCCAGCAGTTACGGGGGTTCTGGAAACACCATATATTTT
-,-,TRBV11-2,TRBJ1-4,CASSFTNEKLFF,TGTGCCAGCAGCTTCACTAATGAAAAACTGTTTTTT
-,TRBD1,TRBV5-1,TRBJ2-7,CASSWSDRGTYEQYF,TGCGCCAGCAGCTGGTCGGACAGGGGGACCTACGAGCAGTACTTC
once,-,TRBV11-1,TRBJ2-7,CASSLTVADLSYEQYF,TGTGCCAGCAGCTTAACAGTGGCGGATCTCTCCTACGAGCAGTACTTC
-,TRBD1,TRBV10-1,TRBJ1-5,CASSSRDRGSGQPQHF,TGCGCCAGCAGTTCCCGGGACAGGGGATCCGGCCAGCCCCAGCATTTT
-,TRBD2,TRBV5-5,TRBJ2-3,CASSLAWGGGVDTQYF,TGTGCCAGCAGCTTGGCCTGGGGGGGAGGAGTAGATACGCAGTATTTT
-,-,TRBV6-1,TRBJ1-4,CASSEATGSGEKLFF,TGTGCCAGCAGTGAAGCCACAGGGTCGGGTGAAAAACTGTTTTTT
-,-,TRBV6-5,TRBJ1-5,CASSYGGRQPQHF,TGTGCCAGCAGTTACGGGGGTCGCCAGCCCCAGCATTTT
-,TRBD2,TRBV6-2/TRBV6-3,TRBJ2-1,CASSLPGLAGGGGEQFF,TGTGCCAGCAGTCTTCCCGGACTAGCGGGAGGGGGCGGTGAGCAGTTCTTC
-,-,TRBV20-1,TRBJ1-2,CSVRGPYGYTF,TGCAGTGTACGGGGCCCCTATGGCTACACCTTC
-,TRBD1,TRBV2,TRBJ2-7,CASSGGRQGASYEQYF,TGTGCCAGCAGTGGGGGGCGACAGGGGGCATCCTACGAGCAGTACTTC
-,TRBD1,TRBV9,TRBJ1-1,CASSARDRGNTEAFF,TGTGCCAGCAGCGCTCGGGACAGGGGAAACACTGAAGCTTTCTTT